Listed below are T cell receptor beta chains from one sample, sequenced in a study of OX40 agonist ivuxolimab in advanced cancers. Clones were sequenced by immunoSEQ multiplex PCR, and TCRdb holds only the in-frame ones, with some missing. This repertoire shows over 55,000 clones, around 84% found once; its top ten account for roughly 2.6%. This material consisted of CD4+ or CD8+ T cells sorted from blood, taken in a trial of the OX40 agonist ivuxolimab. The source of these receptors is an adult with an advanced solid tumor such as melanoma, head and neck, liver or kidney cancer. The CDR3 runs from the conserved cysteine through the conserved F or W. A D gene is named only where the DNA matches it firmly. Not all rows give a size; the values are once, few, many and, for expanded clones, a class.

abundance	v_gene	j_gene	d_gene	CDR3nt	CDR3aa
-	TRBV6-4	TRBJ2-6	-	TGTGCCAGCAGTGCGACACGACAAAGTCGGGCCAACGTCCTGACTTTC	CASSATRQSRANVLTF
-	TRBV6-5	TRBJ2-3	-	TGTGCCAGCAGATGGGGCGGGGTAAGCACAGATACGCAGTATTTT	CASRWGGVSTDTQYF
-	TRBV7-8	TRBJ1-5	-	TGTGCCAGCAGCTGGGTGGAGAATCAGCCCCAGCATTTT	CASSWVENQPQHF
-	TRBV28	TRBJ2-2	-	TGTGCCAGCAGTAGTCCGGGACGACTGAACACCGGGGAGCTGTTTTTT	CASSSPGRLNTGELFF
few	TRBV7-2	TRBJ1-4	-	TGTGCCAGCAGCGATGGGGGCGCGGGAGAAAAACTGTTTTTT	CASSDGGAGEKLFF
-	TRBV7-9	TRBJ2-2	-	TGTGCCAGCAGCTTAGAGTGGCCCTACACCGGGGAGCTGTTTTTT	CASSLEWPYTGELFF
-	TRBV6-1	TRBJ2-7	-	TGTGCCAGCGGTGGGGGATACTACGAGCAGTACTTC	CASGGGYYEQYF
-	TRBV6-5	TRBJ1-3	-	TGTGCCAGCAGTCCCACGGGGGGTAGCAACACCATATATTTT	CASSPTGGSNTIYF
-	TRBV6-1	TRBJ1-2	-	TGTGCCAGCAGTGAAGCGGGAGGGCGAGGGGGCTACACCTTC	CASSEAGGRGGYTF
-	TRBV5-4	TRBJ2-2	-	TGTGCCAGCAGCTTGGGAGGGGGGCACACCGGGGAGCTGTTTTTT	CASSLGGGHTGELFF
once	TRBV4-3	TRBJ2-3	TRBD2	TGCGCCAGCAGCCAAACTCCGGGACTAGCGACAGATACGCAGTATTTT	CASSQTPGLATDTQYF
-	TRBV25-1	TRBJ2-7	-	TGTGCCAGCAGTGAATTAAGGGAGCAGTACTTC	CASSELREQYF
-	TRBV18	TRBJ2-4	-	TGTGCCAGCTCACCAACGCAGGTTAGCGGCATTCAGTACTTC	CASSPTQVSGIQYF
-	TRBV5-6	TRBJ1-1	-	TGTGCCAGCAGCCTGACAGGAGTCACTGAAGCTTTCTTT	CASSLTGVTEAFF
once	TRBV11-2	TRBJ2-1	TRBD2	TGTGCCAGCAGCTTGAGCGGGGGGCTCTCCAATGAGCAGTTCTTC	CASSLSGGLSNEQFF
-	TRBV7-9	TRBJ2-7	TRBD2	TGTGCCAGCAGCTTAGTTTCCGGTCCTAGGCGGGGGGCGGAAGAGCAGTACTTC	CASSLVSGPRRGAEEQYF
-	TRBV9	TRBJ2-7	-	TGTGCCAGCAGCGTATCAGGGGATGGGTCCTACGAGCAGTACTTC	CASSVSGDGSYEQYF
few	TRBV28	TRBJ2-1	TRBD1	TGTGCCAGCAGAAACTACGGACAGGGGTACAATGAGCAGTTCTTC	CASRNYGQGYNEQFF
-	TRBV11-2	TRBJ1-3	-	TGTGCCAGCAGCACCCACACCTCTGGAAACACCATATATTTT	CASSTHTSGNTIYF
few	TRBV12-5	TRBJ1-2	-	TGTGCTAGTGGTACAATTCGGACTGGGTTGTTTCGTGGCTACACCTTC	CASGTIRTGLFRGYTF
-	TRBV9	TRBJ1-2	TRBD1	TGTGCCAGCAGCAGGACCGGGACAGGGGGTGGGTATGGCTACACCTTC	CASSRTGTGGGYGYTF
-	TRBV6-6	TRBJ2-7	TRBD1	TGTGCCAGCAGTTACGACAGGGGGCCCTTCCCCTACGAGCAGTACTTC	CASSYDRGPFPYEQYF
-	TRBV4-3	TRBJ2-7	TRBD2	TGCGCCAGCAGCCAAGATAGGGTTAGCGGGGGGGCTTGGTCCTACGAGCAGTACTTC	CASSQDRVSGGAWSYEQYF
-	TRBV7-8	TRBJ2-5	-	TGTGCCAGCAGCTTAGCTTGGCAGCAAGAGACCCAGTACTTC	CASSLAWQQETQYF
-	TRBV19	TRBJ1-1	TRBD1	TGTGCCAGTGGGAAAACAGGGGCGAAGAACACTGAAGCTTTCTTT	CASGKTGAKNTEAFF
-	TRBV6-6	TRBJ2-5	-	TGTGCCAGCAGTTACCCTGGGGGGGAGACCCAGTACTTC	CASSYPGGETQYF
-	TRBV9	TRBJ2-1	TRBD2	TGTGCCAGCAGCCTACGACTAGCAGCCTACAATGAGCAGTTCTTC	CASSLRLAAYNEQFF
-	TRBV7-6	TRBJ1-1	TRBD1	TGTGCCAGCAGCAGCCGGGCGACAGGGGCGAACACTGAAGCTTTCTTT	CASSSRATGANTEAFF
few	TRBV18	TRBJ2-7	-	TGTGCCAGCTCACCAATGGGTAGCGGCTCCTACGAGCAGTACTTC	CASSPMGSGSYEQYF
-	TRBV11-2	TRBJ2-1	-	TGTGCCAGCAGCCTCTCCGACCTGCTGCTAGGTAGGAATGAGCAGTTCTTC	CASSLSDLLLGRNEQFF
-	TRBV6-5	TRBJ2-5	TRBD2	TGTGCCAGCAGTCCAGCGGGGGCGGTGGAGACCCAGTACTTC	CASSPAGAVETQYF
-	TRBV11-2	TRBJ2-3	-	TGTGCCAGCAGCTTAGAAAGAGAAAATACGCAGTATTTT	CASSLERENTQYF
-	TRBV11-3	TRBJ1-5	-	TGTGCCAGCACCGTTCCGGGGCTTAGGAACAATCAGCCCCAGCATTTT	CASTVPGLRNNQPQHF
-	TRBV19	TRBJ2-5	TRBD2	TGTGCCAGTAGTGGGACTAGCGGGGGGATCCAAGAGACCCAGTACTTC	CASSGTSGGIQETQYF
few	TRBV6-6	TRBJ1-1	-	TGTGCCAGCAGTTATCTGACGGATGAAGCTTTCTTT	CASSYLTDEAFF
-	TRBV29-1	TRBJ2-5	-	TGCAGCGTGGGGCAGGGATTAGAGACCCAGTACTTC	CSVGQGLETQYF
-	TRBV7-9	TRBJ2-7	-	TGTGCCAGCAGCTTAGATTTTGAGCAGTACTTC	CASSLDFEQYF
few	TRBV14	TRBJ2-7	-	TGTGCCAGCATCCCCAGGGGGCAGTACTTC	CASIPRGQYF
-	TRBV4-3	TRBJ2-3	-	TGCGCCAGCAGCCAAGATTACAGAAACACAGATACGCAGTATTTT	CASSQDYRNTDTQYF
-	TRBV13	TRBJ1-6	TRBD1	TGTGCCAGCAGCTTAGGGGACAGGGCTTATAATTCACCCCTCCACTTT	CASSLGDRAYNSPLHF
-	TRBV7-9	TRBJ1-5	TRBD1	TGTGCCAGCAGCTCACAGGGGAATCAGCCCCAGCATTTT	CASSSQGNQPQHF
-	TRBV5-4	TRBJ2-2	TRBD1	TGTGCCAGCAGCCCGGCCCAGGGGGCTTTGACCGGGGAGCTGTTTTTT	CASSPAQGALTGELFF
-	TRBV18	TRBJ1-1	-	TGTGCCAGCTCGCCGGGACTGGAAACTGAAGCTTTCTTT	CASSPGLETEAFF
-	TRBV6-1	TRBJ1-5	TRBD1	TGTGCCAGCAGACGACAGGGTAGCAATCAGCCCCAGCATTTT	CASRRQGSNQPQHF